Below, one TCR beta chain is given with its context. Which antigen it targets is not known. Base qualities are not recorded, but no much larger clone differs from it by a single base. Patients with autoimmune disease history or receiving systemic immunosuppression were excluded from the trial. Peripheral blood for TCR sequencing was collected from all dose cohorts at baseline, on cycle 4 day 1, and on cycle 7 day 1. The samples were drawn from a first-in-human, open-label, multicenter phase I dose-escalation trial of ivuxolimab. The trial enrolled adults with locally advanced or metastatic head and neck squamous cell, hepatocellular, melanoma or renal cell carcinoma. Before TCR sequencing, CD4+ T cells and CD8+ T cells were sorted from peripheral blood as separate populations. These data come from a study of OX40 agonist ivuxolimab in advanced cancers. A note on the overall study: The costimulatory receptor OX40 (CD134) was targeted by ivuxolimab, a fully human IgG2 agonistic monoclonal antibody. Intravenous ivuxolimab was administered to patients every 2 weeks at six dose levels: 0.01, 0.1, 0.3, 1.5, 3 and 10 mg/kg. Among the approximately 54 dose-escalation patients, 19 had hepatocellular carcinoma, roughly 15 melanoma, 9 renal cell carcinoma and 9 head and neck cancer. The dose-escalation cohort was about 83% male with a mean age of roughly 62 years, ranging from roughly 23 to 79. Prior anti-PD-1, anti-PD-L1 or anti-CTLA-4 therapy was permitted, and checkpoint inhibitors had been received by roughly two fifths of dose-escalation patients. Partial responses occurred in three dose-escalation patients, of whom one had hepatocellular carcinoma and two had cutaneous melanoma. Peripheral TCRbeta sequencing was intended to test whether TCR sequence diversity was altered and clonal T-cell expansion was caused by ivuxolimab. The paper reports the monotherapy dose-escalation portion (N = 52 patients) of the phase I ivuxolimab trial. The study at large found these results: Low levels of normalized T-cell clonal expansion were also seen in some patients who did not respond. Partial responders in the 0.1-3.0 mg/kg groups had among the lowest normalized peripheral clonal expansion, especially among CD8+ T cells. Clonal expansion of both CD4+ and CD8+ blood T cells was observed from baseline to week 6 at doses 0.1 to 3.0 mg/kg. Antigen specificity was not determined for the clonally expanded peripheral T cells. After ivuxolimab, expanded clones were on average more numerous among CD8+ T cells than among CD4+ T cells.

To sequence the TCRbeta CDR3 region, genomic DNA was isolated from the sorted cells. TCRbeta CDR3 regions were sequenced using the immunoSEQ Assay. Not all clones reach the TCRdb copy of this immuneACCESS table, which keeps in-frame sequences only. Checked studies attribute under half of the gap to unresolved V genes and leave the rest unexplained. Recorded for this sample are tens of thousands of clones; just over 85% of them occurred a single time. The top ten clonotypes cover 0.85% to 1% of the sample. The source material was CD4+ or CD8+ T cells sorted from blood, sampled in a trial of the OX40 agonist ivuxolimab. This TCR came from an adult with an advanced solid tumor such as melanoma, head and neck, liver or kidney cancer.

The bases are TGTGCCAGCACCCGGGACAGGGAGGACACTGAAGCTTTCTTT. This codes for CASTRDREDTEAFF. The rearrangement combines TRBV6-1 with TRBJ1-1; a stretch of 9 junction bases matches TRBD1. Its CDR3 holds 14 amino acids, cysteine through phenylalanine. Only the CDR3 portion is preserved as DNA: 42 bases, with reading frame beginning at the first base. V has 7 bases trimmed and J has 3 bases trimmed; junction bases matching no gene number 6. Based on the germline V gene, the CDR1 and CDR2 sequences are MNHNS and SASEGT.